These 32 T cell receptor beta chains share one sample of origin, sequenced in a study of response to subunit inactivated influenza vaccine. TCRdb redid the calling of the RT-PCR reads with MiXCR, one entry per CDR3 protein. The table lists 530,000 or so distinct CDR3 sequences, 12% to 15% of them singletons. The sample in question was PBMCs from blood, obtained about 13 days after vaccination. These receptor sequences come from a man aged 45-65 years who received an inactivated influenza vaccine.

The CDR3 nucleotides read TGTGCCAGCAGCCCCGGACAGGTGGTTTCTGGCTACACCTTC. Protein product: CASSPGQVVSGYTF. The chain has TRBV12-3 or TRBV12-4 and TRBJ1-2; 7 nucleotides match TRBD1. CDR3 length: 14 residues. J lost 7 bases, V lost 6 bases, and 11 bases had no gene match.

The chain combines TRBV6-2 or TRBV6-3 with TRBJ2-1; the D gene is possibly TRBD1 (6 bases). Trimming took off 6 bases at V and 3 bases at J, with 9 bases between the two ends. The CDR3 loop spans 13 amino acids. Germline V gene lookup returns CDR1 MNHEY and CDR2 SVGEGT. The CDR3 nucleotides read TGTGCCAGCAGAAAGGACAGCTACAATGAGCAGTTCTTC. Translated, it gives CASRKDSYNEQFF.

The chain joins TRBV20-1 to TRBJ2-5; D unresolved. The CDR3 has 14 residues. CDR1 DFQATT and CDR2 SNEGSKA come from the germline V gene (reference sequence). V was pared by 4 bases and J by 2 bases, with 14 bases between. CDR3 in amino acids: CSAIRSGYQETQYF. DNA of the CDR3: TGCAGTGCTATCAGAAGTGGCTATCAAGAGACCCAGTACTTC.

This clonotype has a handful of counts. This chain uses TRBV18 with TRBJ1-1; no reliable D call. The CDR3 loop spans 15 amino acids. Trimming pared 6 bases from V and 1 base from J, leaving 15 bases between. The germline V gene encodes CDR1 KGHSH and CDR2 LQKENI. The DNA of the CDR3 is TGTGCCAGCTCTCCGAAAGGTGGAGCGAACACTGAAGCTTTCTTT. The encoded protein is CASSPKGGANTEAFF. Full variable domain (rest looked up from reference TRBV18 and TRBJ1-1): NAGVMQNPRHLVRRRGQEARLRCSPMKGHSHVYWYRQLPEEGLKFMVYLQKENIIDESGMPKERFSAEFPKEGPSILRIQQVVRGDSAAYFCASSPKGGANTEAFFGQGTRLTVV.

This sequence joins TRBV4-3 and TRBJ2-6; perhaps TRBD1 as D (6 bases). The CDR3 spans 18 residues. The V end lost 1 base, the J end lost 0 bases, and 13 bases lay between the germline ends. Looked up from germline, CDR1 is LGHNA and CDR2 is YSLEER. The CDR3 reads CASSQVAGASSGANVLTF. DNA of the CDR3: TGCGCCAGCAGCCAAGTTGCAGGGGCCTCCTCTGGGGCCAACGTCCTGACTTTC.

CDR3 in DNA: TGTGCCAGCAGCTTTACCACAGGGGGCAGGGAAAAACTGTTTTTT. Its protein is CASSFTTGGREKLFF. V gene TRBV7-9 combines with J gene TRBJ1-4; 9 bases line up with TRBD1. V lost 3 bases, J lost 8 bases, and 7 bases stayed unmatched. The germline CDR1 and CDR2 sequences are SEHNR and FQNEAQ (reference sequence). The CDR3 covers 15 residues.

This clonotype was counted only a few times. This sequence joins TRBV6-6 and TRBJ2-7; D gene uncertain. The CDR3 runs to 12 residues. V was clipped by 5 bases and J by 0 bases, with 5 bases between them. Germline CDR1 MNHNY, CDR2 SVGAGI (reference sequence). The CDR3 region has the DNA TGTGCCAGCAGTACGAACTCCTACGAGCAGTACTTC. Its translation is CASSTNSYEQYF.

This rearrangement joins TRBV7-9 to TRBJ2-2; 8 nucleotides line up with TRBD2. This CDR3 has 15 residues. Germline trimming cut 3 bases from V and 4 bases from J; bases unmatched to any gene: 4. Germline assignment: CDR1 SEHNR and CDR2 FQNEAQ (reference sequence). The CDR3 DNA is TGTGCCAGCAGCTTTGGCGGGAGGATCACCGGGGAGCTGTTTTTT. Translating it yields CASSFGGRITGELFF. Full variable domain (missing parts from reference TRBV7-9 and TRBJ2-2): DTGVSQNPRHKITKRGQNVTFRCDPISEHNRLYWYRQTLGQGPEFLTYFQNEAQLEKSRLLSDRFSAERPKGSFSTLEIQRTEQGDSAMYLCASSFGGRITGELFFGEGSRLTVL.

This clonotype was counted ten times or more. V gene TRBV12-3 or TRBV12-4 combines with J gene TRBJ2-1; possible D gene TRBD2, 6 bases. Trimming removed 6 bases at V and 14 bases at J, with 17 bases between. This CDR3 has 12 residues. The CDR3 protein is CASSGGTYHKFF. CDR3 coding DNA: TGTGCCAGCAGCGGAGGGACTTACCACAAGTTCTTC.

This clonotype has just a few counts. The J gene is TRBJ2-5, the V gene TRBV9; no clear D gene. V was cut by 2 bases and J by 5 bases, with 13 bases left in between. Per germline, CDR1 SGDLS and CDR2 YYNGEE. The CDR3 length is 14 residues. The CDR3 is CASSVQVTTETQYF. CDR3 coding DNA: TGTGCCAGCAGCGTCCAGGTAACGACGGAGACCCAGTACTTC.

The sample holds a few counts of this clonotype. The chain couples TRBV5-1 to TRBJ1-1, with D possibly matching TRBD1 (6 bases). In germline, CDR1 is SGHRS, CDR2 YFSETQ. Trimming removed 0 bases at V and 5 bases at J, with 14 bases between. The CDR3 totals 15 residues. The CDR3 sequence is CASSLDGGLRTEAFF. The CDR3 coding sequence is TGCGCCAGCAGCTTGGATGGGGGCTTAAGGACTGAAGCTTTCTTT.

Only a few counts were recorded for this clonotype. The chain combines TRBV10-3 with TRBJ1-2; 9 bases agree with TRBD1. This CDR3 comprises 13 residues. Germline V CDR1 and CDR2: ENHRY, SYGVKD. Trimming cost V 6 bases and J 8 bases; bases outside gene matches: 7. The CDR3 loop is CAISAQGAEGYTF. The CDR3 DNA follows: TGTGCCATCAGCGCACAGGGGGCGGAGGGCTACACCTTC.

The rearrangement links TRBV6-1 to TRBJ2-6; 8 nucleotides line up with TRBD1. V shed 6 bases and J 0 bases; nucleotides not matched to a gene: 7. The CDR3 is 17 residues long. Germline V CDR1 and CDR2: MNHNS, SASEGT. The CDR3 region has the DNA TGTGCCAGCAGAAAGGACAGGGTGGGCTCTGGGGCCAACGTCCTGACTTTC. It encodes CASRKDRVGSGANVLTF.

The CDR3 here is CASSSGVSVYEQYF. The CDR3 DNA reads as TGTGCCAGCAGCTCCGGAGTTTCCGTCTACGAGCAGTACTTC. The V and J genes are TRBV5-5 and TRBJ2-7; D is ambiguous. V was shortened by 3 bases and J by 3 bases, with 13 bases between the two germline ends. Per the germline V gene, CDR1 is SGHKS and CDR2 is YYEKEE (reference sequence). This CDR3 is built from 14 residues.

This chain links TRBV20-1 with TRBJ2-7, with 11 bases that match TRBD1. CDR3 length: 13 residues. Germline assignment: CDR1 DFQATT and CDR2 SNEGSKA (reference sequence). The V segment lost 6 bases and the J segment 7 bases; nucleotides outside the gene matches: 8. The CDR3 is CSARGQGAREQYF. CDR3 nucleotides: TGCAGTGCCCGCGGACAGGGGGCTCGGGAGCAGTACTTC.

This clonotype has just a few counts. This chain joins TRBV7-6 and TRBJ2-2; 12 positions match TRBD1. This CDR3 has 17 amino acids. CDR1 is SGHVS and CDR2 is FNYEAQ in the germline V gene. Trimming took 3 bases from V and 6 from J; bases not matched to a gene: 8. Here the CDR3 reads CASSFATGTGGAGELFF. The CDR3 DNA reads as TGTGCCAGCAGCTTCGCGACCGGGACAGGGGGCGCCGGGGAGCTGTTTTTT.

This clonotype was seen more than once but under ten times. V is TRBV11-2 and J is TRBJ2-2; a possible D gene is TRBD1 (6 bases). The ends were cut back, 0 bases at V and 0 bases at J, with 14 bases in the middle. This CDR3 region has 18 residues. In germline, CDR1 is SGHAT, CDR2 FQNNGV. In nucleotides, the CDR3 is TGTGCCAGCAGCTTAGATCCCTCAGCAGGGGCGAACACCGGGGAGCTGTTTTTT. Translated, it gives CASSLDPSAGANTGELFF.

This clonotype was seen only a few times. This chain uses TRBV6-2 or TRBV6-3 with TRBJ2-3, with a weak D call TRBD2 (5 bases). This CDR3 is built from 15 residues. V was clipped by 5 bases and J by 2 bases, with 14 bases between them. Germline V lookup: CDR1 MNHEY, CDR2 SVGEGT. CDR3 in DNA: TGTGCCAGCAGTAGAGGGCCGGCCGTCACAGATACGCAGTATTTT. This translates into CASSRGPAVTDTQYF.

This clonotype was counted between two and nine times. The chain couples TRBV6-7 to TRBJ2-1; D perhaps matches TRBD2 (5 bases). TRBV6-7 qualifies as an ORF whose function is uncertain. The CDR3 sequence is 17 residues long. Trimming shortened V by 2 bases and J by 10 bases, and 24 bases separated the two germline ends. The CDR3 sequence: CASSYPSSLDLLYEQFF. In DNA form, the CDR3 reads TGTGCCAGCAGTTACCCTTCTTCACTAGACCTGTTGTACGAGCAGTTCTTC.

The rearrangement links TRBV19 to TRBJ2-1; D is unresolved. With 5 bases removed from V and 12 bases from J, the gap between germline ends came to 23 bases. The germline V gene has CDR1 LNHDA and CDR2 SQIVND (reference sequence). The CDR3 runs to 15 residues. The CDR3 bases are TGTGCCAGTAGTGGCACGGGCTCCGCGACGGCATGGCAGTTCTTC. It yields the protein CASSGTGSATAWQFF.

This clonotype has more than one count but fewer than ten. The chain recombines TRBV9 with TRBJ1-4; no definite D call. Trimming shortened V by 0 bases and J by 4 bases, and 13 bases separated the two germline ends. There are 16 residues in the CDR3. Germline CDR1 and CDR2: SGDLS and YYNGEE. This CDR3 is CASSVVGNPDNEKLFF. The CDR3 DNA reads as TGTGCCAGCAGCGTAGTGGGAAACCCGGATAATGAAAAACTGTTTTTT.

This clonotype was recorded at least ten times. V gene TRBV5-5 combines with J gene TRBJ2-2, with a possible D match to TRBD1 (6 bases). From germline, CDR1 is SGHKS and CDR2 YYEKEE (reference sequence). This CDR3 has 14 residues. V lost 5 bases and J 4 bases, leaving 12 bases between the germline ends. CDR3 sequence (DNA): TGTGCCAGCAGGCAGGGGTCGGTCACCGGGGAGCTGTTTTTT. It is translated as CASRQGSVTGELFF.

The chain is built from TRBV28 and TRBJ1-1, with D perhaps matching TRBD1 (5 bases). This CDR3 is 12 amino acids long. Germline V CDR1 and CDR2: MDHEN, SYDVKM. The V gene lost 11 bases and the J gene lost 5 bases, with 15 bases spanning the gap. The CDR3 nucleotides are TGTGCCGTCAACCCGGGACGGACTGAAGCTTTCTTT. Translating gives CAVNPGRTEAFF.

This clonotype was found many times. The gene calls are TRBV30 and TRBJ2-7; D possibly matches TRBD1 or TRBD2 (5 bases each). The CDR3 covers 14 residues. Trimming left V 2 bases short and J 2 bases short, with 13 bases between. Germline CDR1 is GTSNPN and CDR2 is SVGIG (reference sequence). In nucleotides, the CDR3 is TGTGCCTGGAGTTCCCGGGACGGAACCTACGAGCAGTACTTC. This translates into CAWSSRDGTYEQYF.

The CDR3 coding sequence is TGCAGTGCGCCCACTAGCGGACGAATCACAGATACGCAGTATTTT. Amino acids: CSAPTSGRITDTQYF. V gene TRBV20-1 combines with J gene TRBJ2-3; the match to TRBD2 covers 8 bases. V lost 6 bases, J lost 2 bases, and 10 bases stayed unmatched. Germline-derived CDR1 and CDR2 are DFQATT and SNEGSKA (reference sequence). The CDR3 is made up of 15 amino acids.

At least ten counts were recorded for this clonotype. The chain combines TRBV6-5 with TRBJ2-3; D is uncertain. This CDR3 region has 16 residues. Germline-derived CDR1 and CDR2 are MNHEY and SVGAGI. V was clipped by 2 bases and J by 6 bases, with 18 bases between them. CDR3 coding DNA: TGTGCCAGCAGTTACGTTAGTCCGAGGTATACGGATACGCAGTATTTT. Amino acids: CASSYVSPRYTDTQYF.

The sample holds many counts of this clonotype. The chain uses TRBV11-1 and TRBJ2-3; TRBD2 aligns across 12 bases. The CDR3 has 18 residues. Germline V gene sequence: CDR1 SGHAT, CDR2 FQDESV (reference sequence). Trimming at V came to 4 bases and at J to 8 bases, leaving 16 bases not matched to a gene. In nucleotides, the CDR3 is TGTGCCAGCAGCTCAAAGGTTCGACTAGCGGGGGTTCAGGGTACGCAGTATTTT. It yields the protein CASSSKVRLAGVQGTQYF.

This clonotype was observed many times. The CDR3 DNA follows: TGTGCCAGCAGCTTGGTTGAGGTGGGCAAGACCCAGTACTTC. This codes for CASSLVEVGKTQYF. The chain couples TRBV5-6 to TRBJ2-5; D uncertain. This CDR3 comprises 14 residues. CDR1 and CDR2 (germline): SGHDT, YYEEEE. V lost 0 bases and J 6 bases, leaving 12 bases between the germline ends.

The table lists this clonotype with a few counts. V and J are TRBV12-3 or TRBV12-4 and TRBJ2-1; tentative D call: TRBD2 (7 bases). CDR3 length equals 14 residues. V lost 6 bases to trimming and J lost 5 bases, with 14 bases between them. The CDR3 protein is CASSRGALDNEQFF. CDR3 sequence (DNA): TGTGCCAGCAGCCGGGGGGCCTTGGACAATGAGCAGTTCTTC.

This clonotype was counted ten times or more. The genes are TRBV14 and TRBJ2-3; no reliable D call. Germline V gives CDR1 SGHDN, CDR2 FVKESK. CDR3 size: 12 residues. Between the trimmed V and J ends, which lost 1 base and 3 bases, there was a span of 2 bases. The CDR3 loop reads CASSQATDTQYF. The CDR3 coding sequence is TGTGCCAGCAGCCAAGCTACAGATACGCAGTATTTT. Looking up the rest from reference TRBV14 and TRBJ2-3 gives the full variable domain: EAGVTQFPSHSVIEKGQTVTLRCDPISGHDNLYWYRRVMGKEIKFLLHFVKESKQDESGMPNNRFLAERTGGTYSTLKVQPAELEDSGVYFCASSQATDTQYFGPGTRLTVL.

This clonotype has more than one count but fewer than ten. The chain joins TRBV6-5 to TRBJ1-5, with TRBD1 matching over 9 bases. Germline trimming cut 6 bases from V and 4 bases from J; bases unmatched to any gene: 16. Germline loops: CDR1 MNHEY, CDR2 SVGAGI. The CDR3 is 18 residues long. The CDR3, as DNA: TGTGCCAGCAGGGGACAGGGTTCGTCCCTTGGGGGAAATCAGCCCCAGCATTTT. It translates to CASRGQGSSLGGNQPQHF.

The chain combines TRBV18 with TRBJ1-2, with 11 bases matching TRBD1. The CDR3 loop spans 15 amino acids. Losses at the gene ends were 4 bases for V and 6 bases for J; bases not matched to a gene: 7. Germline lookup yields CDR1 KGHSH and CDR2 LQKENI. The CDR3 loop is CASSRELDRGHGYTF. CDR3 coding DNA: TGTGCCAGCTCACGGGAGTTGGACAGGGGGCATGGCTACACCTTC.